This TCR beta chain was obtained from a study of T cell responses to AZD1222 COVID-19 vaccine. Study-wide background: It was second doses at about 4 or about 12 weeks that were pooled.

The table came from immunoSEQ multiplex PCR; TCRdb's copy has only in-frame clones and leaves some out. The top ten hold 5% of the sample, which has more than 140,000 clones, around 91% seen once. Points on this clone: Its antigen remains unidentified.

The V end was cut by 3 bases, the J end by 6 bases, with 10 bases between. The CDR3 totals 12 residues. Per the germline V gene, CDR1 is DFQATT and CDR2 is SNEGSKA (reference sequence). Whole-study results and caveats: There were mostly white British donors and more females than males, and clonal diversity was possibly underestimated. Repertoires were obtained solely post-peak T cell response. Spike-specific TCR breadth and depth were elevated following two AZD1222 doses.

The specimen comprised peripheral blood, sampled on day 0 of AZD1222 vaccination. The receptor's source is an adult in good health. The V and J genes are TRBV20-1 and TRBJ2-3, with D tentatively TRBD2 (6 bases). CDR3 in DNA: TGCAGTGCTAGTTTGCGGGGTGATACGCAGTATTTT. It yields the protein CSASLRGDTQYF.